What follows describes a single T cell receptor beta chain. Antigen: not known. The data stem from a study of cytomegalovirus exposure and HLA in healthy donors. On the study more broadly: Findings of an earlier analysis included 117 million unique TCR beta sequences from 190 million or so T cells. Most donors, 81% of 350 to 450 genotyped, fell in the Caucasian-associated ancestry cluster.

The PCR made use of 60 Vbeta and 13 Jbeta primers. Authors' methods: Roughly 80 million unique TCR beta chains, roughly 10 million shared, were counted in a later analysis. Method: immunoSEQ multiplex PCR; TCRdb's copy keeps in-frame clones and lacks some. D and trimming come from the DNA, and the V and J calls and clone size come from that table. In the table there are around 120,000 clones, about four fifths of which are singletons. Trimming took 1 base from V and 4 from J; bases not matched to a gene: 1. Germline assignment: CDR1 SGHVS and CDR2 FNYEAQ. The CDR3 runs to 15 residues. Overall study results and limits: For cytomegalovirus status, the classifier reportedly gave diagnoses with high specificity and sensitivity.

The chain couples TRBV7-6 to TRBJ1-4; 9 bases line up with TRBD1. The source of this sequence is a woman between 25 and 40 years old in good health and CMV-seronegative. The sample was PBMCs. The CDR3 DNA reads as TGTGCCAGCAGCTTAGGGGACAGGGATAATGAAAAACTGTTTTTT. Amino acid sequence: CASSLGDRDNEKLFF.